The 32 T cell receptor beta chains given below trace back to one sample, sequenced in a study of shared clonotypes between healthy human individuals. Sequenced by immunoSEQ multiplex PCR; TCRdb stores in-frame clones only, minus some. Of about 460,000 clones in the sample, roughly 80% are singletons; the top ten hold around 12%. Sequencing used PBMCs. These receptors came from a woman aged 40 to 50 in good health. Some clones in this sample may be carry-over from other donors' samples.

This clone came up many times. This rearrangement joins TRBV30 to TRBJ1-1; 7 bases match TRBD1. This CDR3 has 13 amino acids. Germline V gene lookup returns CDR1 GTSNPN and CDR2 SVGIG (reference sequence). The V gene end was trimmed by 2 bases and the J gene end by 4 bases; junction bases not matched to a gene: 4. The CDR3 reads CAWSRNRGTEAFF. The CDR3 DNA reads as TGTGCCTGGAGTAGAAACAGGGGCACTGAAGCTTTCTTT.

The chain couples TRBV11-3 to TRBJ2-3; D is uncertain. Germline V gives CDR1 SGHNT, CDR2 YENEEA. Trimming cost V 4 bases and J 1 base, with 9 bases left between them. This CDR3 contains 14 residues. DNA for the CDR3: TGTGCCAGCAGCTCCTCGAGTGGCACAGATACGCAGTATTTT. Translated, it gives CASSSSSGTDTQYF. The whole variable domain, remainder taken from reference TRBV11-3 and TRBJ2-3, is EAGVVQSPRYKIIEKKQPVAFWCNPISGHNTLYWYLQNLGQGPELLIRYENEEAVDDSQLPKDRFSAERLKGVDSTLKIQPAELGDSAVYLCASSSSSGTDTQYFGPGTRLTVL.

This clone was picked up a small number of times. The chain carries TRBV5-6 and TRBJ2-1, with D unresolved. The V end lost 1 base, the J end lost 9 bases, and 11 bases lay between the germline ends. This CDR3 contains 13 residues. Germline V gene sequence: CDR1 SGHDT, CDR2 YYEEEE. The chain's CDR3 is CASSLFDSSEQFF. In nucleotides, the CDR3 is TGTGCCAGCAGCTTGTTTGATTCCAGTGAGCAGTTCTTC.

The chain joins TRBV28 to TRBJ2-2, with 9 bases aligning to TRBD2. Germline trimming cut 3 bases from V and 5 bases from J; bases unmatched to any gene: 10. CDR1 and CDR2 from the germline V gene are MDHEN and SYDVKM. This CDR3 comprises 17 residues. CDR3 residues: CASSLMVAGDQTGELFF. The DNA of the CDR3 is TGTGCCAGCAGTTTGATGGTAGCGGGAGATCAAACCGGGGAGCTGTTTTTT.

The rearrangement uses TRBV29-1 and TRBJ2-5; D might be TRBD2 (6 bases). The V gene's germline CDR1 is SQVTM and CDR2 ANQGSEA. The CDR3 has 14 amino acids. Trimming took off 2 bases at V and 0 bases at J, with 10 bases between the two ends. For the CDR3, the DNA is TGCAGCGTTGAAAGAGAGCGGGACCAAGAGACCCAGTACTTC. This encodes CSVERERDQETQYF.

About this clone itself: A read error likely explains this, since a far larger clone differs by one base. Distinct nucleotide sequences in the sample also encode this CDR3. The chain employs TRBV30 and TRBJ1-3; a possible D gene is TRBD1 (5 bases). The CDR3 is 17 amino acids. Germline V CDR1 and CDR2: GTSNPN, SVGIG (reference sequence). Here the CDR3 reads CAWSVRGRYISGNTIYF. CDR3 in DNA: TGTGCCTGGAGTGTTAGGGGTCGGTATATCTCTGGAAACACCATATACTTT.

The rearrangement uses TRBV4-1 and TRBJ1-4; D not certain. Per germline, CDR1 MGHRA and CDR2 YSYEKL. The CDR3 is made up of 14 amino acids. V dropped 1 base and J dropped 4 bases, with 7 bases sitting between them. This CDR3 is CASSQARVNEKLFF. In nucleotides, the CDR3 is TGCGCCAGCAGCCAAGCCAGAGTTAATGAAAAACTGTTTTTT.

The rearrangement uses TRBV7-6 and TRBJ1-2; TRBD1 agrees at 9 bases. Germline V gives CDR1 SGHVS, CDR2 FNYEAQ. The V segment lost 5 bases and the J segment 6 bases; nucleotides outside the gene matches: 4. This CDR3 spans 13 amino acids. CDR3 coding DNA: TGTGCCAGCAGCGCCGGGACAGGGAATGGCTACACCTTC. Translating it yields CASSAGTGNGYTF.

This rearrangement joins TRBV2 to TRBJ2-5; tentatively, D is TRBD1 or TRBD2 (5 bases each). Trimming took 6 bases from V and 11 from J, leaving 16 bases between them. This CDR3 has 12 residues. Germline V gene sequence: CDR1 SNHLY, CDR2 FYNNEI. In DNA form, the CDR3 reads TGTGCCAGCAGCCCCTTGGGACCTCGGCAGTACTTC. Its protein product is CASSPLGPRQYF.

On this clone: Given a much more abundant clone one base away, this may be a read error. Other DNA sequences from this sample encode an identical CDR3 as well. The chain joins TRBV6-1 to TRBJ1-5; 7 nucleotides line up with TRBD1. Germline CDR1 is MNHNS and CDR2 is SASEGT. The CDR3 is made up of 16 amino acids. After removal of 3 bases from V and 0 bases from J, the junction contained 5 bases not matched to a gene. The CDR3 DNA reads as TGTGCCAGCAGTGAGTTACAGGGGTATAGCAATCAGCCCCAGCATTTT. It encodes CASSELQGYSNQPQHF.

The chain is built from TRBV28 and TRBJ1-2; 8 bases map to TRBD1. Trimming took 6 bases from V and 8 from J; bases not matched to a gene: 8. The CDR3 length is 13 residues. Germline lookup yields CDR1 MDHEN and CDR2 SYDVKM. The CDR3 spells CASRPGQVGGYTF. DNA of the CDR3: TGTGCCAGCAGACCGGGACAGGTTGGCGGCTACACCTTC.

This clone was recorded many times. This chain links TRBV5-4 with TRBJ1-2; maybe TRBD1 (5 bases). Germline-derived CDR1 and CDR2 are SGHNT and YYREEE (reference sequence). There are 13 residues in the CDR3. Trimming shortened V by 6 bases and J by 4 bases, and 13 bases separated the two germline ends. This CDR3 reads CASKGNGVYGYTF. CDR3 in DNA: TGTGCCAGCAAGGGGAACGGCGTCTATGGCTACACCTTC.

The V gene is TRBV21-1, the J gene TRBJ2-7; TRBD2 was called by the table and not checked on the DNA. TRBV21-1 is recorded as a pseudogene. The CDR3 contains 16 residues. DNA of the CDR3: TGTGCCAGCACATGGGGTAAAGCGGGAGGGCCCTACGAGCAGTACTTC. Translating gives CASTWGKAGGPYEQYF.

This clone was seen only a few times. The rearrangement joins TRBV30 to TRBJ2-6; D might be TRBD1 (5 bases). V was cut by 8 bases and J by 1 base, with 15 bases left in between. The germline CDR1 and CDR2 sequences are GTSNPN and SVGIG (reference sequence). The CDR3 totals 15 residues. The CDR3 DNA reads TGTGCCAGCCCCCGCCAGGGTTCTGGGGCCAACGTCCTGACTTTC. Protein: CASPRQGSGANVLTF.

This clone was detected once. The chain links TRBV28 to TRBJ2-5; the match to TRBD2 covers 8 bases. The J call may be wrong; the DNA end is better matched by TRBJ2-7. This CDR3 is 15 amino acids long. The V gene's germline CDR1 is MDHEN and CDR2 SYDVKM. In DNA form, the CDR3 reads TGTGCCAGCAGTTTAGCGGGAGGTAAGGACTACGAGCAGTACTTC. It translates to CASSLAGGKDYEQYF.

About this clone itself: A single base is all that separates this from a far larger clone, so a read error is likely. The rearrangement uses TRBV10-3 and TRBJ2-1, with D tentatively TRBD1 or TRBD2 (6 bases each). The CDR3 contains 14 residues. From germline, CDR1 is ENHRY and CDR2 SYGVKD. With 10 bases removed from V and 4 bases from J, the gap between germline ends came to 17 bases. The CDR3 DNA is TGTGCCACCGGGGGACAAGCGGATTACAATGAGCAGTTCTTC. Translation gives CATGGQADYNEQFF.

To note about this clone: A far larger clone is off by one base, so a read error is likely. The chain joins TRBV7-9 to TRBJ2-5; D uncertain. CDR1 is SEHNR and CDR2 is FQNEAQ in the germline V gene (reference sequence). There are 13 residues in the CDR3. In DNA, the CDR3 is TGTGCCAGCGGCTTAGCCGGGCAAGAGACCCAGTACTTC. It codes for CASGLAGQETQYF.

V is TRBV28 and J is TRBJ2-7; tentatively, D is TRBD1 (7 bases). Germline CDR1 is MDHEN and CDR2 is SYDVKM. V dropped 5 bases and J dropped 3 bases, with 23 bases sitting between them. This CDR3 region has 17 residues. The CDR3 spells CASSTPTAGGMLYEQYF. The CDR3 DNA is TGTGCCAGCAGTACCCCCACGGCAGGGGGGATGCTCTACGAGCAGTACTTC. Filled out from reference TRBV28 and TRBJ2-7, the complete variable domain reads DVKVTQSSRYLVKRTGEKVFLECVQDMDHENMFWYRQDPGLGLRLIYFSYDVKMKEKGDIPEGYSVSREKKERFSLILESASTNQTSMYLCASSTPTAGGMLYEQYFGPGTRLTVT.

This clone showed up many times. The chain links TRBV5-1 to TRBJ1-2; 7 bases align to TRBD1. Germline V lookup: CDR1 SGHRS, CDR2 YFSETQ. V shed 4 bases, J shed 2 bases, and the junction held 8 bases outside the gene matches. This CDR3 spans 15 amino acids. The CDR3 loop reads CASSTGTAQNYGYTF. The CDR3, as DNA: TGCGCCAGCAGCACCGGGACAGCACAAAACTATGGCTACACCTTC.

This clone has only a few counts. Other DNA sequences in the same sample also yield this CDR3. The chain employs TRBV6-5 and TRBJ2-7; D not resolved. The CDR3 has 14 amino acids. Between the trimmed V and J ends, which lost 0 bases and 3 bases, there was a span of 9 bases. Germline loops: CDR1 MNHEY, CDR2 SVGAGI. DNA of the CDR3: TGTGCCAGCAGTTACTCGTTAACCATCTACGAGCAGTACTTC. This gives the protein CASSYSLTIYEQYF.

The DNA for the CDR3 is TGTGCCAGTAGAGGAGGGGGCATCTACAATGAGCAGTTCTTC. It codes for CASRGGGIYNEQFF. V and J are TRBV19 and TRBJ2-1, with a tentative D call TRBD1 (7 bases). The germline CDR1 and CDR2 sequences are LNHDA and SQIVND (reference sequence). The CDR3 has 14 amino acids. V lost 6 bases, J lost 3 bases, and 12 bases lay in between.

V is TRBV14 and J is TRBJ2-1; 8 bases match TRBD2. The V and J ends lost 0 bases and 0 bases, in that order; junction bases with no gene match: 4. CDR3 length: 17 residues. Germline CDR1 is SGHDN and CDR2 is FVKESK. The CDR3 DNA reads as TGTGCCAGCAGCCAAGATTTCGGGAGGGCCTCCTACAATGAGCAGTTCTTC. This sequence encodes CASSQDFGRASYNEQFF. The entire variable domain, with the rest obtained from reference TRBV14 and TRBJ2-1, is as follows: EAGVTQFPSHSVIEKGQTVTLRCDPISGHDNLYWYRRVMGKEIKFLLHFVKESKQDESGMPNNRFLAERTGGTYSTLKVQPAELEDSGVYFCASSQDFGRASYNEQFFGPGTRLTVL.

To note about this clone: One base away lies a much larger clone, so this may be a sequencing read error. The chain joins TRBV28 to TRBJ1-3; possible D gene TRBD1, 5 bases. CDR1 is MDHEN and CDR2 is SYDVKM in the germline V gene. CDR3 size: 18 residues. V dropped 7 bases and J dropped 0 bases, with 22 bases sitting between them. CDR3 sequence reads: CASNLGVGRASSGNTIYF. Here the CDR3 DNA reads TGTGCCAGCAATTTGGGGGTAGGCAGGGCAAGCTCTGGAAACACCATATATTTT.

The chain combines TRBV18 with TRBJ1-1, with D unclear. Germline CDR1 and CDR2: KGHSH and LQKENI. V was pared by 3 bases and J by 6 bases, with 17 bases between. This CDR3 is 15 amino acids long. CDR3 in amino acids: CASSPAIGVAAEAFF. The DNA for the CDR3 is TGTGCCAGCTCACCGGCTATTGGGGTTGCCGCTGAAGCTTTCTTT.

V gene TRBV25-1 combines with J gene TRBJ2-5; 8 positions match TRBD2. V lost 2 bases to trimming and J lost 4 bases; unmatched junction nucleotides: 6. Germline values: CDR1 MGHDK, CDR2 SYGVNS. This CDR3 is 15 amino acids long. In nucleotides, the CDR3 is TGTGCCAGCAGTGAAGGACTAGCTGGTTTAGAGACCCAGTACTTC. Residues: CASSEGLAGLETQYF.

Of note for this clone: Other nucleotide sequences from this sample produce the same CDR3. The genes are TRBV5-1 and TRBJ2-3, with D perhaps given as TRBD1 or TRBD2 (5 bases each). Trimming stripped 4 bases from V and 2 bases from J, with 8 bases between. Germline V lookup: CDR1 SGHRS, CDR2 YFSETQ. The CDR3 is 13 amino acids. CDR3 loop: CASSGGDTDTQYF. The CDR3 DNA is TGCGCCAGCAGCGGGGGTGACACAGATACGCAGTATTTT.

Comments on this clone: Since a much larger clone is just one base distant, this may be a read error. This is likely a read error, given that the CDR3 carries no conserved phenylalanine or tryptophan at its end. J is TRBJ1-1 and V is TRBV7-2; the D is unclear. Germline CDR1 and CDR2: SGHTA and FQGNSA. V lost 2 bases to trimming and J lost 5 bases, with 9 bases between them. The CDR3 runs to 13 residues. The CDR3 DNA sequence: TGTGCCAGCAGCTTAAGTGCGCAGACTGAAGCTTTCTCT. This sequence encodes CASSLSAQTEAFS.

The gene calls are TRBV6-6 and TRBJ2-1, with TRBD1 matching over 8 bases. Germline V CDR1 and CDR2: MNHNY, SVGAGI (reference sequence). The V gene end was trimmed by 5 bases and the J gene end by 0 bases; junction bases not matched to a gene: 6. This CDR3 has 16 amino acids. DNA for the CDR3: TGTGCCAGCAGTGCGGGACAGGAGAGCTCCTACAATGAGCAGTTCTTC. It is translated as CASSAGQESSYNEQFF.

In regard to this clone: Given a far larger clone just one base away, this is likely a sequencing read error. This sequence joins TRBV27 and TRBJ1-5, with TRBD1 matching over 7 bases. Per germline, CDR1 MNHEY and CDR2 SMNVEV (reference sequence). This CDR3 is built from 14 residues. The CDR3 is CASNRGGSSQPQHF. CDR3 in DNA: TGTGCCAGTAACAGGGGTGGAAGCAGTCAGCCCCAGCATTTT.

The V call is TRBV10-2, the J call TRBJ2-7; weak D call: TRBD1 (5 bases). Trimming stripped 0 bases from V and 2 bases from J, with 8 bases between. Germline assignment: CDR1 WSHSY and CDR2 SAAADI. The CDR3 runs to 14 residues. The CDR3 loop reads CASSESGRAYEQYF. The DNA for the CDR3 is TGCGCCAGCAGTGAGTCCGGCAGGGCCTACGAGCAGTACTTC.

This chain joins TRBV27 and TRBJ2-2, with D uncertain. Trimming shortened V by 8 bases and J by 0 bases, and 13 bases separated the two germline ends. Germline CDR1 is MNHEY and CDR2 is SMNVEV (reference sequence). The CDR3 totals 15 residues. The CDR3 loop is CASGRSLANTGELFF. The CDR3 DNA follows: TGTGCCAGCGGCCGCAGCCTCGCGAACACCGGGGAGCTGTTTTTT.

The sample holds many counts of this clone. Additional DNA sequences in this sample encode the identical CDR3. The chain employs TRBV18 and TRBJ1-2; D gene uncertain. Germline V gene sequence: CDR1 KGHSH, CDR2 LQKENI. V was clipped by 2 bases and J by 6 bases, with 10 bases between them. CDR3 size: 13 residues. This chain's CDR3 is CASSPNRFDGYTF. The CDR3 coding sequence is TGTGCCAGCTCACCAAATCGTTTCGATGGCTACACCTTC.